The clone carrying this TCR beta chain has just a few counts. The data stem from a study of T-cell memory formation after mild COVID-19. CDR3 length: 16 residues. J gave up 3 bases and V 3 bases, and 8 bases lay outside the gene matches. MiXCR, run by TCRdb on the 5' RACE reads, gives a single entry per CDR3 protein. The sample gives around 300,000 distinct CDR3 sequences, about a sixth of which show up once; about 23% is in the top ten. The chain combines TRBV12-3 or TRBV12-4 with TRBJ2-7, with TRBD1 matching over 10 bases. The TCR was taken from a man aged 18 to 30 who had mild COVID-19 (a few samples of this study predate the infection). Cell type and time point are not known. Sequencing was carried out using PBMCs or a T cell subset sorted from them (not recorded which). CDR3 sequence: CASSLGGQGRYYEQYF. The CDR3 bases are TGTGCCAGCAGTTTGGGGGGACAGGGGCGATACTACGAGCAGTACTTC.